This TCR beta chain derives from a study of T cells in Graves' hyperthyroidism and ophthalmopathy. Amplification of TCR beta CDR3 regions was performed using RNA transcripts as template. Researchers ran a first-round RT-PCR on the TCR CDR3 using the HTBI primer set. One entry per CDR3 protein, called by TCRdb with MiXCR from the multiplex PCR reads. This sample has roughly 720,000 distinct CDR3 sequences, with approximately 15% found just once. The sequence was collected from a man between 50 and 59 years old with Graves' hyperthyroidism. Sequencing was done on a sample of blood.

The CDR3 sequence: CASSYQVQGYHNEQFF. CDR3 bases: TGTGCCAGCAGTTATCAAGTACAGGGTTATCACAATGAGCAGTTCTTC. The chain has TRBV28 and TRBJ2-1; maybe TRBD1 (6 bases). The CDR3 runs to 16 residues. V lost 4 bases and J 5 bases, leaving 18 bases between the germline ends. CDR1 and CDR2 from the germline V gene are MDHEN and SYDVKM.